This T cell receptor beta chain was obtained from a study of blood T cell repertoires in COVID-19 (dated by TCRdb to 2018 to 2021). For context, the study as a whole: Collaborator samples came from the United States, Italy and Spain and covered acute and convalescent phases of COVID-19. Nearly every sample came with metadata listing a de-identified subject ID, COVID-19 status, age in years and sex. The dataset comprised deeply sampled blood TCRbeta repertoires from subjects exposed to, actively infected with, or recovered from COVID-19. The prospective study material was composed of cDNA or gDNA derived from T cells, B-cell-depleted T cells, or PBMCs. The repertoires were released in a freely available public database intended as a resource for research on the immune response to SARS-CoV-2. Where available, HLA class I and class II types were obtained from metadata supplied by the sample provider rather than from assay-based typing. The samples were drawn from the first 160 participants of the ongoing ImmuneRACE study and from 950 to 1,500 subjects provided by 6 global collaborators.

V lost 5 bases and J lost 0 bases; the stretch between them is 13 bases long. There are 15 amino acids in the CDR3, from cysteine to phenylalanine inclusive. Left in the record is the CDR3 DNA by itself, 45 bases read in frame from the first base. According to the germline V gene, CDR1 reads LGHNA and CDR2 reads YNFKEQ. Notes on this clone: The clone's antigen remains unknown. No clone much larger than this one lies a single base away; base qualities are absent.

What the study reported, not specific to this receptor: How much clinical and demographic metadata was included differed by source and by participant, and the metadata was provided uncurated.

Whole blood was collected in K2EDTA tubes by collaborating institutions according to the institutions' own protocols. For TCRbeta analysis, collaborators shipped samples as frozen whole blood, isolated PBMCs, or DNA extracted from either of those sample types. TCRbeta CDR3 regions were amplified from genomic DNA using the immunoSEQ Assay, a bias-controlled multiplex PCR. For the original study's pipeline: Within the assay, amplification of reference gene primers was used to estimate how many nucleated cells each sample contained. To quantify the absolute abundance of each unique TCRbeta CDR3 rearrangement, sequence reads were collapsed and filtered. For each sample, productive Simpson clonality was calculated as the square root of Simpson's diversity index across productive rearrangements. TCRdb obtained this table from immuneACCESS and retained in-frame rearrangements with V and J assigned. These tables miss some clones; where compared with another copy, unresolved V genes account for less than half of the shortfall, and the remainder is unexplained. V, J and clone size are those of that table, while D and trimming were read from the DNA. Across this sample there are about 120,000 clones, with 70% to 90% seen only once. The ten largest clones take up 3% to 4% of the sample.

Input material: peripheral blood. The receptor was isolated from a man aged 35 to 55 with acute or convalescent COVID-19. The chain is encoded by TRBV4-2 joined to TRBJ1-1; the D gene is possibly TRBD1, with 5 bases matching. The CDR3 protein: CASSTLSGLNTEAFF. The bases read TGTGCCAGCAGCACCCTGTCAGGGTTGAACACTGAAGCTTTCTTT.